This section outlines one T cell receptor (beta chain) sequence together with its context. These data come from a study of blood T cell repertoires in COVID-19. Sequenced by immunoSEQ multiplex PCR; TCRdb stores in-frame clones only, minus some. The sample contains around 310,000 clones, around 90% of which appear only once. Trimming took off 5 bases at V and 5 bases at J, with 8 bases between the two ends. Per the germline V gene, CDR1 is SGHTA and CDR2 is FQGTGA. The CDR3 runs to 12 residues. This TCR was recovered from a woman aged 30 to 39 with COVID-19, enrolled during active disease. This chain uses TRBV7-3 with TRBJ2-3, with a weak D call TRBD2 (5 bases). Material for sequencing was peripheral blood. CDR3 bases: TGTGCCAGCAGCCCGAGCGGAGATACGCAGTATTTT. It is translated as CASSPSGDTQYF.